This T cell receptor beta chain derives from a study of blood T cell repertoires in COVID-19. Study details: Material from acute and convalescent COVID-19 was sourced from the United States, Italy and Spain. PBMCs, B-cell-depleted T cells, or T cells were the source of the cDNA or gDNA that made up the material.

In the study's own analysis: Counts of nucleated cells, estimated from reference gene primer amplification, were obtained. Profiled with immunoSEQ multiplex PCR; TCRdb holds only in-frame clones, not every one. D and trimming come from the DNA, and the V and J calls and clone size come from that table. Altogether over 400,000 clones are present, roughly 90% being singletons, with the ten largest covering more than 1.4%. Germline CDR1 LNHDA, CDR2 SQIVND (reference sequence). CDR3 size: 17 residues. V was clipped by 6 bases and J by 5 bases; unmatched bases: 13. Sequenced: peripheral blood. This TCR derives from a woman aged 25 to 39 with active or convalescent COVID-19. This chain joins TRBV19 and TRBJ2-5; TRBD2 matches at 12 bases. In nucleotides, the CDR3 is TGTGCCAGTAGCCAAACACGGACTAGCGGGGACGGGGAGACCCAGTACTTC. Translated: CASSQTRTSGDGETQYF.